These 28 T cell receptor beta chains were sequenced from one sample in a study of T cell repertoires in cytomegalovirus infection. TCRdb analysed the reads with MiXCR anew, one entry per CDR3 protein. The data contain 210,000 or so distinct CDR3 sequences, around 6.2% of them seen just once; the ten biggest clones take up 5.5% to 6.5%. The source material was PBMCs. The receptors stem from a human donor in good health (CMV status not recorded). Some clones in this sample may be carry-over from other donors' samples.

This clonotype was detected many times. This chain connects TRBV29-1 to TRBJ2-1; 14 bases are shared with TRBD2. V gave up 6 bases and J gave up 8 bases; unmatched junction bases: 9. The CDR3 loop spans 15 amino acids. Germline-derived CDR1 and CDR2 are SQVTM and ANQGSEA. The DNA for the CDR3 is TGCAGCGTAGGGGGACTAGCGGGGGTCATAGATGAGCAGTTCTTC. Translating gives CSVGGLAGVIDEQFF.

This clonotype has a count of ten or more. This sequence joins TRBV7-2 and TRBJ2-7; 9 positions match TRBD2. The length of the CDR3 is 16 residues. The J segment lost 7 bases and the V segment lost 3 bases, leaving 13 bases of the junction unmatched. Per the germline V gene, CDR1 is SGHTA and CDR2 is FQGNSA. CDR3 in amino acids: CASSLGGGGVGGEQYF. In DNA form, the CDR3 reads TGTGCCAGCAGCTTGGGCGGGGGGGGTGTAGGAGGGGAGCAGTACTTC.

This clonotype was counted only a few times. The chain carries TRBV28 and TRBJ1-5, with a weak D call TRBD1 (6 bases). With 3 bases removed from V and 0 bases from J, the gap between germline ends came to 9 bases. This CDR3 comprises 15 residues. Germline V gene lookup returns CDR1 MDHEN and CDR2 SYDVKM. DNA for the CDR3: TGTGCCAGCAGTTTCATACAGGGTAGCAATCAGCCCCAGCATTTT. This gives the protein CASSFIQGSNQPQHF.

This clonotype appeared many times. This sequence joins TRBV7-9 and TRBJ1-6; TRBD1 might be the D (5 bases). Trimming stripped 3 bases from V and 2 bases from J, with 8 bases between. The CDR3 extends over 15 amino acids. The germline V gene encodes CDR1 SEHNR and CDR2 FQNEAQ (reference sequence). CDR3 in amino acids: CASSFSGPYNSPLHF. The CDR3 coding sequence is TGTGCCAGCAGCTTCTCGGGACCCTATAATTCACCCCTCCACTTT.

This chain uses TRBV7-7 with TRBJ2-5; tentative D call: TRBD2 (6 bases). Trimming removed 2 bases at V and 10 bases at J, with 11 bases between. Germline values: CDR1 SSHAT, CDR2 FNYEAQ (reference sequence). The CDR3 is 12 amino acids. The CDR3 sequence: CASSLPRGDQYF. CDR3 in DNA: TGTGCCAGCAGCTTACCGCGGGGTGACCAGTACTTC.

This clonotype was observed at least ten times. This rearrangement joins TRBV6-2 or TRBV6-3 to TRBJ1-1; D gene unclear. The V end was cut by 7 bases, the J end by 0 bases, with 24 bases between. Germline loops: CDR1 MNHEY, CDR2 SVGEGT. The CDR3 consists of 18 residues. The CDR3 loop reads CASTDSDSSPQMNTEAFF. CDR3 DNA sequence: TGTGCCAGCACTGATTCCGACTCTTCTCCTCAGATGAACACTGAAGCTTTCTTT.

This clonotype was seen repeatedly, ten times or more. Because the CDR3 is missing its conserved closing phenylalanine or tryptophan, this is likely a read error. The limits of the CDR3 on the DNA are not certain, so only TCRdb's listed CDR3 is given. The chain couples TRBV6-1 to TRBJ1-1. Both ends counted, the CDR3 spans 10 residues. CDR1 is MNHNS and CDR2 is SASEGT in the germline V gene. The CDR3 here is CASRLTVVVL.

This clonotype was picked up many times. V gene TRBV7-2 combines with J gene TRBJ2-7; D not resolved. With 3 bases removed from V and 1 base from J, the gap between germline ends came to 10 bases. This CDR3 is built from 14 residues. Per germline, CDR1 SGHTA and CDR2 FQGNSA. Here the CDR3 DNA reads TGTGCCAGCAGCTTGCTTAGCCTATCCTACGAGCAGTACTTC. Amino acids: CASSLLSLSYEQYF.

Points on this clonotype: Mismatch with germline at one junction end may stem from a read error. The chain couples TRBV5-1 to TRBJ1-1, with 8 bases fitting TRBD1. The germline V gene has CDR1 SGHRS and CDR2 YFSETQ. The length of the CDR3 is 13 residues. CDR3 amino acids: CASGLGQVTEAFF. The DNA of the CDR3 is TGCGCCAGCGGCTTGGGACAGGTCACTGAAGCTTTCTTT. Full variable domain (missing parts from reference TRBV5-1 and TRBJ1-1): KAGVTQTPRYLIKTRGQQVTLSCSPISGHRSVSWYQQTPGQGLQFLFEYFSETQRNKGNFPGRFSGRQFSNSRSEMNVSTLELGDSALYLCASGLGQVTEAFFGQGTRLTVV.

The chain is built from TRBV20-1 and TRBJ2-1, with D possibly being TRBD2 (6 bases). This CDR3 has 14 amino acids. Trimming removed 6 bases from V and 1 base from J, with 13 bases in between. Germline-derived CDR1 and CDR2 are DFQATT and SNEGSKA (reference sequence). The CDR3 nucleotides read TGCAGTGCGCAGACTAGTCTGTCCTACAATGAGCAGTTCTTC. Protein sequence: CSAQTSLSYNEQFF.

V gene TRBV7-9 combines with J gene TRBJ1-1; D gene uncertain. The CDR3 is 13 residues long. The V and J ends lost 3 bases and 4 bases respectively, with 9 bases between them. CDR1 and CDR2 (germline): SEHNR, FQNEAQ (reference sequence). The chain's CDR3 is CASSFAVRTEAFF. CDR3 nucleotides: TGTGCCAGCAGCTTCGCGGTTCGCACTGAAGCTTTCTTT.

On this clonotype itself: A much bigger clone sits one base away, suggesting this may be a read error. As the CDR3 is not closed by the conserved phenylalanine or tryptophan, this likely results from a read error. The chain uses TRBV6-5 and TRBJ2-7, with TRBD2 as a possible D gene (5 bases). V shed 2 bases and J shed 1 base, with 9 bases lying between them. The CDR3 has 14 amino acids. The germline CDR1 and CDR2 sequences are MNHEY and SVGAGI. CDR3 protein: CASSYLGVSYEQYL. CDR3 DNA: TGTGCCAGCAGTTACCTCGGGGTATCCTACGAGCAGTACCTC.

This clonotype was seen ten or more times. V is TRBV6-2 or TRBV6-3 and J is TRBJ1-3; D might be TRBD1 (5 bases). Trimming cost V 8 bases and J 2 bases, with 16 bases left between them. Germline V gene data show CDR1 as MNHEY and CDR2 as SVGEGT. The CDR3 loop spans 15 amino acids. CDR3 nucleotide sequence: TGTGCCAGCTCGGTGCGGGACGTTCCTGGAAACACCATATATTTT. Its protein product is CASSVRDVPGNTIYF.

The chain links TRBV9 to TRBJ2-4; TRBD1 or TRBD2 may be the D gene (5 bases each). There are 14 residues in the CDR3. V was clipped by 4 bases and J by 9 bases, with 17 bases between them. Germline CDR1 SGDLS, CDR2 YYNGEE. CDR3 in amino acids: CASSSSPGTGIQYF. The CDR3 coding sequence is TGTGCCAGCAGCTCGAGTCCCGGGACGGGCATTCAGTACTTC.

This clonotype was found many times. The gene calls are TRBV7-2 and TRBJ1-5; 7 positions match TRBD1. V trimming: 6 bases; J trimming: 7 bases; junction bases outside the gene matches: 9. This CDR3 region has 14 residues. Per the germline V gene, CDR1 is SGHTA and CDR2 is FQGNSA. CDR3 sequence (DNA): TGTGCCAGCAGTCCAGACAGGGTCGCACAGCCCCAGCATTTT. Translated, it gives CASSPDRVAQPQHF.

This clonotype has more than one count but fewer than ten. The chain uses TRBV19 and TRBJ2-5; D is perhaps TRBD1 (5 bases). Trimming stripped 8 bases from V and 2 bases from J, with 18 bases between. From germline, CDR1 is LNHDA and CDR2 SQIVND (reference sequence). This CDR3 is built from 15 residues. This CDR3 reads CASSRASMMQETQYF. The CDR3 DNA reads TGTGCCAGTTCCAGGGCTTCCATGATGCAAGAGACCCAGTACTTC.

This clonotype appeared many times. This chain connects TRBV24-1 to TRBJ2-7; TRBD2 aligns across 7 bases. CDR3 size: 15 residues. With V trimmed by 1 base and J by 4 bases, 6 bases remained unmatched. Per the germline V gene, CDR1 is KGHDR and CDR2 is SFDVKD. The CDR3 region has the DNA TGTGCCACCAGTGATTTAACCCCGGGGGGTTACGAGCAGTACTTC. Encoded protein: CATSDLTPGGYEQYF.

This clonotype was counted at least ten times. The genes are TRBV12-3 or TRBV12-4 and TRBJ1-5; D ambiguous. The CDR3 covers 12 residues. V lost 6 bases, J lost 7 bases, and 10 bases lay in between. CDR3 DNA sequence: TGTGCCAGCAGAGCCGACGCACAGCCCCAGCATTTT. This gives the protein CASRADAQPQHF.

This clonotype was detected ten times or more. This chain links TRBV20-1 with TRBJ2-7; TRBD2 matches at 7 bases. CDR3 length: 16 residues. Germline values: CDR1 DFQATT, CDR2 SNEGSKA (reference sequence). Losses at the gene ends were 1 base for V and 0 bases for J; bases not matched to a gene: 9. The CDR3 nucleotides are TGCAGTGCTAGAGTCGGACGGGGGGAGAGCTCCTACGAGCAGTACTTC. As protein: CSARVGRGESSYEQYF.

The sample holds many counts of this clonotype. V and J are TRBV29-1 and TRBJ1-2; D not resolved. Germline V gene lookup returns CDR1 SQVTM and CDR2 ANQGSEA. The CDR3 runs 11 residues. With 4 bases removed from V and 8 bases from J, the gap between germline ends came to 11 bases. The CDR3 DNA sequence: TGCAGCGTTGTCGGGGAGGCAGGCTACACCTTC. This codes for CSVVGEAGYTF.

There are many counts of this clonotype. V gene TRBV6-2 or TRBV6-3 combines with J gene TRBJ1-1; perhaps TRBD1 as D (6 bases). Trimming stripped 0 bases from V and 0 bases from J, with 17 bases between. The CDR3 has 18 residues. Looked up from germline, CDR1 is MNHEY and CDR2 is SVGEGT. The CDR3 DNA sequence: TGTGCCAGCAGTTACTCGGCGGGGGCCGGTTCTATGAACACTGAAGCTTTCTTT. Its translation: CASSYSAGAGSMNTEAFF.

This clonotype was detected many times. The rearrangement uses TRBV18 and TRBJ2-2; 9 bases align to TRBD1. The V gene's germline CDR1 is KGHSH and CDR2 LQKENI. Losses at the gene ends were 3 bases for V and 3 bases for J; bases not matched to a gene: 5. There are 16 residues in the CDR3. The CDR3 sequence is CASSPTGTGYTGELFF. Here the CDR3 DNA reads TGTGCCAGCTCACCTACCGGGACAGGGTACACCGGGGAGCTGTTTTTT.

At least ten counts were recorded for this clonotype. The chain has TRBV6-2 or TRBV6-3 and TRBJ2-6; D perhaps matches TRBD1 (5 bases). Germline-derived CDR1 and CDR2 are MNHEY and SVGEGT. CDR3 length: 15 residues. V was pared by 6 bases and J by 0 bases, with 9 bases between. The CDR3 reads CASSQGDSGANVLTF. The DNA of the CDR3 is TGTGCCAGCAGCCAAGGGGACTCTGGGGCCAACGTCCTGACTTTC.

This clonotype has a count of ten or more. V usage is TRBV5-4 and J usage is TRBJ2-2; 9 bases agree with TRBD1. J lost 9 bases, V lost 4 bases, and 10 bases had no gene match. This CDR3 has 15 residues. Germline CDR1 and CDR2: SGHNT and YYREEE (reference sequence). The CDR3 here is CASSTRDRAPRELFF. The CDR3 DNA reads TGTGCCAGCAGCACCCGGGACAGGGCTCCTCGGGAGCTGTTTTTT.

This clonotype was seen at least ten times. The chain couples TRBV20-1 to TRBJ1-6, with D tentatively TRBD1 (6 bases). Germline loops: CDR1 DFQATT, CDR2 SNEGSKA (reference sequence). The CDR3 is 16 amino acids. Trimming left V 3 bases short and J 7 bases short, with 19 bases between. The CDR3 loop reads CSARDPQGFLNSPLHF. Here the CDR3 DNA reads TGCAGTGCTAGGGACCCTCAGGGGTTTTTAAATTCACCCCTCCACTTT.

This clonotype has a count of ten or more. The genes are TRBV7-9 and TRBJ1-2; D call uncertain. The ends were cut back, 5 bases at V and 4 bases at J, with 14 bases in the middle. Germline values: CDR1 SEHNR, CDR2 FQNEAQ (reference sequence). The CDR3 totals 14 residues. In DNA, the CDR3 is TGTGCCAGCAGCGTCATACAGAGGCTCTATGGCTACACCTTC. Amino acid sequence: CASSVIQRLYGYTF.

This clonotype was counted at least ten times. This chain connects TRBV5-1 to TRBJ2-5; D is possibly TRBD2 (5 bases). The germline V gene has CDR1 SGHRS and CDR2 YFSETQ. The CDR3 is 17 amino acids. The V gene lost 4 bases and the J gene lost 4 bases, with 23 bases spanning the gap. CDR3 DNA: TGCGCCAGCAGCCCTGCGTGGGCGTCAGGAGGAGGAGAGACCCAGTACTTC. This translates into CASSPAWASGGGETQYF.

This clonotype was recorded many times. This chain uses TRBV6-1 with TRBJ1-5, with D unresolved. The germline V gene encodes CDR1 MNHNS and CDR2 SASEGT. The CDR3 consists of 17 residues. The V gene lost 6 bases and the J gene lost 2 bases, with 20 bases spanning the gap. For the CDR3, the DNA is TGTGCCAGCAGACGGTTAGGAGAGCCAGGTGGCAATCAGCCCCAGCATTTT. This codes for CASRRLGEPGGNQPQHF.